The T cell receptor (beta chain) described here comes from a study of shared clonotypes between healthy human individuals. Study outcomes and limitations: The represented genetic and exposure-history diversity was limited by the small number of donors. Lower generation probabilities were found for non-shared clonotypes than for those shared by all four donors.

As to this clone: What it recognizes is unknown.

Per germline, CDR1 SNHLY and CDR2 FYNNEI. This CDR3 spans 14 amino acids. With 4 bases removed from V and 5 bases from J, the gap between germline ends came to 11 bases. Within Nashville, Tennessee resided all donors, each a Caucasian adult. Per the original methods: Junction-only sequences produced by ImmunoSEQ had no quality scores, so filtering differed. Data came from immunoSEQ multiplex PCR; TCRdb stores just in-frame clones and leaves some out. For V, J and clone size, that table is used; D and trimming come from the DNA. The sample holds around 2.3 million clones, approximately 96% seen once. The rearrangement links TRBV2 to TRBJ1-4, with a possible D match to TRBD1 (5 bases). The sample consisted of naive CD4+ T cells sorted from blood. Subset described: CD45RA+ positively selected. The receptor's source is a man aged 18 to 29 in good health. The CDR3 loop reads CASSGPGPNEKLFF. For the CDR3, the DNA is TGTGCCAGCAGTGGCCCAGGGCCGAATGAAAAACTGTTTTTT.